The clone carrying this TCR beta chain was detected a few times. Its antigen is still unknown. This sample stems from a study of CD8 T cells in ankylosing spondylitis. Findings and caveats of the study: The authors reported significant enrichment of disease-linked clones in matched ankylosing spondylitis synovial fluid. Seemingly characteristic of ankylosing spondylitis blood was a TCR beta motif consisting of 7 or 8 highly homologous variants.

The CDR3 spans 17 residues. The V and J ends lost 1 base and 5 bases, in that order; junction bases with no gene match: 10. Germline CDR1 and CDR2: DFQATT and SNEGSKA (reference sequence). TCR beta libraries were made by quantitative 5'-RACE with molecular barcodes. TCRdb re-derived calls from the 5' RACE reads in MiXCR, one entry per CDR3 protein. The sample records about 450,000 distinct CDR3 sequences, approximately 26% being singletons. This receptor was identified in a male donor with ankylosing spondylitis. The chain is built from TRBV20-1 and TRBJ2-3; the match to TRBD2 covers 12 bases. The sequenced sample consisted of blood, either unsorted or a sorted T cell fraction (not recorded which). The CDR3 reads CSARVPSGRGRGDTQYF. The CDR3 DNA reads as TGCAGTGCTAGAGTTCCTAGCGGGAGGGGCCGAGGAGATACGCAGTATTTT.